This T cell receptor beta chain was observed in a study of OX40 agonist ivuxolimab in advanced cancers. Across the study: The diagnoses of dose-escalation patients were hepatocellular carcinoma, melanoma, renal cell or head and neck cancer.

The CDR3 is 13 amino acids. Germline V gene lookup returns CDR1 KGHSH and CDR2 LQKENI. Deletions cut 7 bases from V and 9 bases from J, with 13 bases between. Here immunoSEQ multiplex PCR was the method, and the copy in TCRdb shows in-frame clones only, minus some. The repertoire holds about 86,000 clones, about 88% seen once, with 0.19% in the top ten. The material was CD4+ or CD8+ T cells sorted from blood, obtained in a trial of the OX40 agonist ivuxolimab. V usage is TRBV18 and J usage is TRBJ1-6; tentative D call: TRBD1 (6 bases). The TCR originated in an adult with an advanced solid tumor such as melanoma, head and neck, liver or kidney cancer. The CDR3: CASLQGGGSPLHF. DNA of the CDR3: TGTGCCAGCTTACAGGGCGGCGGTTCACCCCTCCACTTT.